A selection of T cell receptor beta chains follows, all from one sample in a study of response to subunit inactivated influenza vaccine. TCRdb re-analysed the RT-PCR reads in MiXCR, keeping a single row per CDR3 protein. The table has 860,000 or so distinct CDR3 sequences, around 20% seen once. Sequenced here: PBMCs from blood, sampled about 5 days after vaccination. These receptors were collected from a middle-aged man who received an inactivated influenza vaccine. Each CDR3 is given with its conserved first and last residue. The order of the fields is D gene, V gene, J gene, clone size, CDR3 protein, CDR3 DNA. D genes are given only for firm matches. Size values are once, few and many counts, or a class for expanded clones, and some rows have none.

NA	TRBV4-3	TRBJ2-7	NA	CASSQGWVGAYEQYF	TGCGCCAGCAGCCAAGGATGGGTCGGGGCCTACGAGCAGTACTTC
TRBD1	TRBV20-1	TRBJ2-5	many	CSARTGGQETQYF	TGCAGTGCCCGGACAGGGGGACAAGAGACCCAGTACTTC
NA	TRBV27	TRBJ2-1	many	CASSLQRSSYNEQFF	TGTGCCAGCAGTTTACAGCGGAGCTCCTACAATGAGCAGTTCTTC
TRBD2	TRBV5-1	TRBJ2-1	many	CASSPGGGHYNEQFF	TGCGCCAGCAGCCCCGGGGGGGGGCACTACAATGAGCAGTTCTTC
TRBD2	TRBV7-8	TRBJ2-4	NA	CASSMGRGKNIQYF	TGTGCCAGCAGTATGGGGAGGGGCAAAAACATTCAGTACTTC
NA	TRBV27	TRBJ2-6	many	CASSYAGANVLTF	TGTGCCAGCAGTTACGCTGGGGCCAACGTCCTGACTTTC
NA	TRBV25-1	TRBJ2-7	NA	CASSEFQGEQEQYF	TGTGCCAGCAGTGAGTTCCAAGGGGAGCAGGAGCAGTACTTC
NA	TRBV12-3/TRBV12-4	TRBJ1-3	few	CASSLAGLNTIYF	TGTGCCAGCAGTTTGGCCGGGTTAAACACCATATATTTT
TRBD2	TRBV7-2	TRBJ2-1	NA	CASSLLAGLYNEQFF	TGTGCCAGCAGCCTACTAGCGGGCCTCTACAATGAGCAGTTCTTC
TRBD2	TRBV12-3/TRBV12-4	TRBJ2-5	few	CASSSTLAGYQETQYF	TGTGCCAGCAGTTCCACCTTAGCGGGGTACCAAGAGACCCAGTACTTC
NA	TRBV7-2	TRBJ1-4	few	CASQRANEKLFF	TGTGCCAGCCAACGGGCTAATGAAAAACTGTTTTTT
TRBD2	TRBV6-2/TRBV6-3	TRBJ2-3	NA	CASSQRGVTTDTQYF	TGTGCCAGCAGCCAGCGGGGGGTAACCACAGATACGCAGTATTTT
NA	TRBV27	TRBJ2-6	NA	CASSRTASGANVLTF	TGTGCCAGCAGTAGGACGGCCTCTGGGGCCAACGTCCTGACTTTC
TRBD1	TRBV6-5	TRBJ2-5	NA	CASSPSTGSKETQYF	TGTGCCAGCAGTCCCTCGACAGGGAGCAAGGAGACCCAGTACTTC
NA	TRBV12-3/TRBV12-4	TRBJ1-5	many	CASSSTSNQPQHF	TGTGCCAGCAGTTCGACAAGCAATCAGCCCCAGCATTTT
NA	TRBV5-1	TRBJ2-1	once	CASSLDGGSWDEQFF	TGCGCCAGCAGCTTGGATGGGGGTTCCTGGGATGAGCAGTTCTTC
TRBD2	TRBV4-3	TRBJ2-1	few	CASSHYLAGGYNEQFF	TGCGCCAGCAGTCACTATCTAGCGGGGGGTTACAATGAGCAGTTCTTC
TRBD2	TRBV29-1	TRBJ2-1	few	CSVEPRLAPQEQFF	TGCAGCGTTGAGCCGAGACTAGCGCCACAAGAGCAGTTCTTC
TRBD1	TRBV20-1	TRBJ2-5	few	CSTGQGEETQYF	TGCAGTACCGGACAGGGGGAAGAGACCCAGTACTTC
NA	TRBV7-2	TRBJ2-3	many	CASKVNTDTQYF	TGTGCCAGCAAAGTCAACACAGATACGCAGTATTTT
NA	TRBV20-1	TRBJ2-5	NA	CSASGRRQETQYF	TGCAGTGCTAGTGGCAGACGACAAGAGACCCAGTACTTC
NA	TRBV12-3/TRBV12-4	TRBJ2-4	many	CASSLKGKNIQYF	TGTGCCAGCAGTTTGAAGGGAAAAAACATTCAGTACTTC
NA	TRBV7-9	TRBJ1-2	NA	CASSLRRSRGAEGYTF	TGTGCCAGCAGCTTACGTCGCAGTCGGGGGGCGGAAGGCTACACCTTC
NA	TRBV2	TRBJ2-6	NA	CASITGTRSSGANVLTF	TGTGCCAGTATAACCGGGACAAGAAGCTCTGGGGCCAACGTCCTGACTTTC
NA	TRBV7-9	TRBJ2-3	NA	CASARARMRTTDTQYF	TGTGCCAGCGCCCGAGCCCGAATGAGAACGACAGATACGCAGTATTTT
NA	TRBV12-3/TRBV12-4	TRBJ2-5	few	CASIARMGQETQYF	TGTGCCAGCATCGCTAGGATGGGGCAAGAGACCCAGTACTTC
NA	TRBV6-5	TRBJ2-3	NA	CASSYSHRGADTQYF	TGTGCCAGCAGTTACTCACATCGAGGGGCAGATACGCAGTATTTT
NA	TRBV30	TRBJ1-1	NA	CAWSDMNTEAFF	TGTGCCTGGAGTGATATGAACACTGAAGCTTTCTTT